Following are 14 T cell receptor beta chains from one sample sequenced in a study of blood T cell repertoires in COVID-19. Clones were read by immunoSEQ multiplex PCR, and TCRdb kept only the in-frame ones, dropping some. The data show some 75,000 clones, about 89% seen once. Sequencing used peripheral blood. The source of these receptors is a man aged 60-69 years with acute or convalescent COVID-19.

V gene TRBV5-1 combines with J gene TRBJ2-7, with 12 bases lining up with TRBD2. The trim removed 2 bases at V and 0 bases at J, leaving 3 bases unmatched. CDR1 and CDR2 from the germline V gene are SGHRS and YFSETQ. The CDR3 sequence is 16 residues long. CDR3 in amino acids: CASSLRLAGVSYEQYF. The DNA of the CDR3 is TGCGCCAGCAGCTTACGACTAGCGGGAGTCTCCTACGAGCAGTACTTC.

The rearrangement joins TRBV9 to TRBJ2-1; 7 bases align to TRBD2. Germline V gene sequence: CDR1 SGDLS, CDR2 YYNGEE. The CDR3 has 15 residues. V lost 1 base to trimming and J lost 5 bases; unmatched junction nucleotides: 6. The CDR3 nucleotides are TGTGCCAGCAGCGTACTAGCGGACTTTCACAATGAGCAGTTCTTC. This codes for CASSVLADFHNEQFF.

The CDR3 loop reads CASSLIGAGGRGQPQHF. DNA of the CDR3: TGTGCCAGCAGTTTAATCGGGGCAGGGGGAAGGGGTCAGCCCCAGCATTTT. J is TRBJ1-5 and V is TRBV27, with 7 bases fitting TRBD1. Trimming at V came to 2 bases and at J to 6 bases, leaving 13 bases not matched to a gene. The CDR3 runs 17 residues. Germline V CDR1 and CDR2: MNHEY, SMNVEV (reference sequence).

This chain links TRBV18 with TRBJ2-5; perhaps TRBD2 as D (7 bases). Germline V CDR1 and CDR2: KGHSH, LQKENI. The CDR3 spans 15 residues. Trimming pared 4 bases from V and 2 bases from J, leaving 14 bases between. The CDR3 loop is CASSLAGAKQETQYF. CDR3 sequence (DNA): TGTGCCAGCTCACTGGCGGGGGCGAAACAAGAGACCCAGTACTTC.

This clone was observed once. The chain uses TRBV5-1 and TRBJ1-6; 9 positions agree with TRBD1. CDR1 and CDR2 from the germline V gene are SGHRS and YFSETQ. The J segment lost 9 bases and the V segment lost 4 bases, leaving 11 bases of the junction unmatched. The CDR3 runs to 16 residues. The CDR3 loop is CASSLATGGVGSPLHF. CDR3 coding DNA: TGCGCCAGCAGCCTGGCCACAGGGGGCGTCGGTTCACCCCTCCACTTT.

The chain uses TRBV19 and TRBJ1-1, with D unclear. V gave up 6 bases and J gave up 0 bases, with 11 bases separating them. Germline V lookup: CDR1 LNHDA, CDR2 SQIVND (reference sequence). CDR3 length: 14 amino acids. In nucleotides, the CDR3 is TGTGCCAGTAGCCCCTCTGCAGTGAACACTGAAGCTTTCTTT. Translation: CASSPSAVNTEAFF.

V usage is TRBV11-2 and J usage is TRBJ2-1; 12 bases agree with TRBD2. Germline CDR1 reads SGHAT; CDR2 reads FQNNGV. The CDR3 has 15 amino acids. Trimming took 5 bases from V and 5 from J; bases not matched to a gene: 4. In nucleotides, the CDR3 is TGTGCCAGCAGCCCTAGCGGGAGGGCCCACAATGAGCAGTTCTTC. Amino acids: CASSPSGRAHNEQFF.

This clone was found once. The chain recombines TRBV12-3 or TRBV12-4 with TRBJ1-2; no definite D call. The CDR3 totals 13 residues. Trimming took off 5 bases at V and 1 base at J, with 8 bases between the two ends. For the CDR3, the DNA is TGTGCCAGCAGTCCCCCCATTAACTATGGCTACACCTTC. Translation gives CASSPPINYGYTF.

This chain's CDR3 is CASSLGLAGLGVTYEQYF. DNA of the CDR3: TGTGCCAGCAGCTTGGGACTAGCGGGGTTGGGGGTTACCTACGAGCAGTACTTC. The rearrangement links TRBV5-5 to TRBJ2-7; 11 nucleotides align to TRBD2. Germline loops: CDR1 SGHKS, CDR2 YYEKEE (reference sequence). The CDR3 spans 18 residues. V lost 0 bases to trimming and J lost 2 bases; unmatched junction nucleotides: 10.

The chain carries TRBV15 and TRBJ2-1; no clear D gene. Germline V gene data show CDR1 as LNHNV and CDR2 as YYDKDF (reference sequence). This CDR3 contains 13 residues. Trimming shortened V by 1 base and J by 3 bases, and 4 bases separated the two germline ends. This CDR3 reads CATSRARYNEQFF. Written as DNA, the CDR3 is TGTGCCACCAGCAGAGCCCGCTACAATGAGCAGTTCTTC.

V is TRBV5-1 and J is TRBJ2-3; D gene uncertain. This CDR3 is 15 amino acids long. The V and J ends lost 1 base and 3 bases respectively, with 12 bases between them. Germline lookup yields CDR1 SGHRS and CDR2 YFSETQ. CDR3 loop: CASSLPLSRTDTQYF. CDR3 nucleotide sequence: TGCGCCAGCAGCTTGCCACTCTCTAGGACAGATACGCAGTATTTT.

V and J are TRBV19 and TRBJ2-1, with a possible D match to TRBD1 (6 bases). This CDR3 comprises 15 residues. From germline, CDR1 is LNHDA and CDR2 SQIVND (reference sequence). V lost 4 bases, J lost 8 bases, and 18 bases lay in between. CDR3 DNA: TGTGCCAGTAGTAACATTTTACAGGGAAGGGATGAGCAGTTCTTC. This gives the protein CASSNILQGRDEQFF.

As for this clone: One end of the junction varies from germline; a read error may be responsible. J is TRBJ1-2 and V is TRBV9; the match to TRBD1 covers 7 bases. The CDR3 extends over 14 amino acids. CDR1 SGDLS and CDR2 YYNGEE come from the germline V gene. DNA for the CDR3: TGTGCCAGCACCTCAGGGGGGACAGAGATAAAACCCTCCTTC. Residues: CASTSGGTEIKPSF.

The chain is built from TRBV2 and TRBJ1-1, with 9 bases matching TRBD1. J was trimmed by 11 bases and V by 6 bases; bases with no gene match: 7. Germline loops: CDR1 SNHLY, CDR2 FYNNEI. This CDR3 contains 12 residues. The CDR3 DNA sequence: TGTGCCAGCAGAGGGGACAGGGAGACGGCTTTCTTT. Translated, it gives CASRGDRETAFF.